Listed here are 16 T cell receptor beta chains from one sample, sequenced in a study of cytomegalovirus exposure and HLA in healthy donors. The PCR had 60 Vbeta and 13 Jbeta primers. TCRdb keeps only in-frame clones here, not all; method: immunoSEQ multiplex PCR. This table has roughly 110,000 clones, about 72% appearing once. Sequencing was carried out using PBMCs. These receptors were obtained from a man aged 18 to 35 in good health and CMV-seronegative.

CDR3 in DNA: TGTGCCAGCAGCTTACGGCAGGGGGATTCACCCCTCCACTTT. This sequence encodes CASSLRQGDSPLHF. This rearrangement joins TRBV7-2 to TRBJ1-6; 7 nucleotides align to TRBD1. Germline loops: CDR1 SGHTA, CDR2 FQGNSA. J lost 8 bases, V lost 2 bases, and 3 bases had no gene match. The CDR3 contains 14 residues.

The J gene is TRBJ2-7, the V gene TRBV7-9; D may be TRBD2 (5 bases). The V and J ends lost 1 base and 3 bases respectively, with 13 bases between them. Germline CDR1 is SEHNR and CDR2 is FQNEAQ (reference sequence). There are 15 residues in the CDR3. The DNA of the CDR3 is TGTGCCAGCAGCTTAGGCGGGCAGAATAACTACGAGCAGTACTTC. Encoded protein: CASSLGGQNNYEQYF.

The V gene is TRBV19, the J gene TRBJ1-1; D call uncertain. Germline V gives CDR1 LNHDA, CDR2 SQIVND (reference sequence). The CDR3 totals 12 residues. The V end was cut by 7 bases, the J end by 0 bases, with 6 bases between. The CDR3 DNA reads TGTGCCAGTACAGGAATGAACACTGAAGCTTTCTTT. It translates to CASTGMNTEAFF.

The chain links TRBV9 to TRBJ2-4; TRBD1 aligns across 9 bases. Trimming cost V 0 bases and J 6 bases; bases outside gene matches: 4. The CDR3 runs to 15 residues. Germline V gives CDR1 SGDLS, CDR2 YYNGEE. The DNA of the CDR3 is TGTGCCAGCAGCGTAGCTGGGACAGGGCTAAACATTCAGTACTTC. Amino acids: CASSVAGTGLNIQYF.

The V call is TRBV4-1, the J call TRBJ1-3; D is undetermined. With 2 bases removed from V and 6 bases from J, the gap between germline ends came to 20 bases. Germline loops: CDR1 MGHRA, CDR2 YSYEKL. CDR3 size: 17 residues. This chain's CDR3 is CASSQIAHSQYSNTIYF. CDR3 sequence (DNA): TGCGCCAGCAGCCAAATCGCGCACAGTCAATATTCAAACACCATATATTTT.

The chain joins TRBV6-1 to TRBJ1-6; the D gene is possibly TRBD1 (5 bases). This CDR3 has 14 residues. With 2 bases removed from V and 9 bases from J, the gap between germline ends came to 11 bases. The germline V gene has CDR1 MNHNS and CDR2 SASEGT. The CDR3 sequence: CASSERGRVSPLHF. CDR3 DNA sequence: TGTGCCAGCAGTGAAAGGGGTCGGGTTTCACCCCTCCACTTT.

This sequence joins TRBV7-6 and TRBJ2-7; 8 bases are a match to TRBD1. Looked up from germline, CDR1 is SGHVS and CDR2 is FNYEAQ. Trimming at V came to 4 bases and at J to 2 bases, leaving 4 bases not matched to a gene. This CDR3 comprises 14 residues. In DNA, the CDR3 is TGTGCCAGCAGCTCAGGACAGGGTACCTACGAGCAGTACTTC. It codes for CASSSGQGTYEQYF.

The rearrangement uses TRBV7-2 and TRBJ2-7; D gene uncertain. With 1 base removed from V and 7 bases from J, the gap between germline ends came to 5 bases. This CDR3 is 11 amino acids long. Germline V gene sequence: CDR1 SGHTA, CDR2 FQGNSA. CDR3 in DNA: TGTGCCAGCAGCTTAGTCTATGAGCAGTACTTC. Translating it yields CASSLVYEQYF. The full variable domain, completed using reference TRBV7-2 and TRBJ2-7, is GAGVSQSPSNKVTEKGKDVELRCDPISGHTALYWYRQSLGQGLEFLIYFQGNSAPDKSGLPSDRFSAERTGGSVSTLTIQRTQQEDSAVYLCASSLVYEQYFGPGTRLTVT.

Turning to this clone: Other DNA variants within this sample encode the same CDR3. CDR3 in amino acids: CASSVGAVSGNTIYF. The CDR3 region has the DNA TGTGCCAGCAGCGTAGGGGCCGTGTCTGGAAACACCATATATTTT. The J gene is TRBJ1-3, the V gene TRBV9; D unresolved. CDR3 length equals 15 residues. CDR1 is SGDLS, CDR2 YYNGEE, per germline. V lost 0 bases and J 1 base, leaving 8 bases between the germline ends. Together with reference TRBV9 and TRBJ1-3, the CDR3 gives the full variable domain: DSGVTQTPKHLITATGQRVTLRCSPRSGDLSVYWYQQSLDQGLQFLIQYYNGEERAKGNILERFSAQQFPDLHSELNLSSLELGDSALYFCASSVGAVSGNTIYFGEGSWLTVV.

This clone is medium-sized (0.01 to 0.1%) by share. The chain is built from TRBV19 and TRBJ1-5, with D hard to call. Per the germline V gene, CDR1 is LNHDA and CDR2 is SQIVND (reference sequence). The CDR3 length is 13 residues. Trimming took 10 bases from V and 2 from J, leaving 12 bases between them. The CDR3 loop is CATAVLGNQPQHF. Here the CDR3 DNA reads TGTGCCACAGCGGTGTTGGGCAATCAGCCCCAGCATTTT.

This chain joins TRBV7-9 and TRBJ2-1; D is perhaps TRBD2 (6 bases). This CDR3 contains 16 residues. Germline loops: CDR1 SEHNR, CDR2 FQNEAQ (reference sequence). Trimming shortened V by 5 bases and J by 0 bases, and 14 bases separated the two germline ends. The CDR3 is CASSPRGTGSYNEQFF. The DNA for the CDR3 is TGTGCCAGCAGCCCCCGCGGGACTGGCTCCTACAATGAGCAGTTCTTC.

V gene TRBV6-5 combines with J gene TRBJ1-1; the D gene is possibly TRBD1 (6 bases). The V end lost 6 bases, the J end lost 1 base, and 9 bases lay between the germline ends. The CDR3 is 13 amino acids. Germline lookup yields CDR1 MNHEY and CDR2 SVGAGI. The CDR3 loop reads CASSKGGNTEAFF. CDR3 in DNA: TGTGCCAGCAGCAAAGGGGGGAACACTGAAGCTTTCTTT.

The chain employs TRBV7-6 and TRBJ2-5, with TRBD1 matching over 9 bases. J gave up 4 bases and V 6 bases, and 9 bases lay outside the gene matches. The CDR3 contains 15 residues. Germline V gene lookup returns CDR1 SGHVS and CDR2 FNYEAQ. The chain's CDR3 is CASSRPTGGGETQYF. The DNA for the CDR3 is TGTGCCAGCAGTCGGCCTACAGGGGGCGGAGAGACCCAGTACTTC.

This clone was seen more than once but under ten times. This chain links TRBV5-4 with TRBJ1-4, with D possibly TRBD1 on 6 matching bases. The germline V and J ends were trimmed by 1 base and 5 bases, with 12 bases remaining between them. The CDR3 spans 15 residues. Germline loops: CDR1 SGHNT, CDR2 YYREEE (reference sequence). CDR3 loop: CASSLKDRANEKLFF. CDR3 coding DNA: TGTGCCAGCAGCTTGAAGGACAGAGCCAATGAAAAACTGTTTTTT.

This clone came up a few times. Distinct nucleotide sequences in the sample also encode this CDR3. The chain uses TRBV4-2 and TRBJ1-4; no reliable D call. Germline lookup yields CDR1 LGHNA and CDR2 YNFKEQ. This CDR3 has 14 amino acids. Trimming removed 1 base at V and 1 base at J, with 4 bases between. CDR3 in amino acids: CASSQGGTNEKLFF. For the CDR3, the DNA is TGTGCCAGCAGCCAAGGAGGAACTAATGAAAAACTGTTTTTT.

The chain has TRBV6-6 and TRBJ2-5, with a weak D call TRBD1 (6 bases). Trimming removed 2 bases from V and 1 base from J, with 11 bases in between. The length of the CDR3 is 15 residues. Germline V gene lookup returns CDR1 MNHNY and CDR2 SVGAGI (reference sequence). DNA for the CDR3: TGTGCCAGCAGTTACCCACAGGGCTTCCAAGAGACCCAGTACTTC. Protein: CASSYPQGFQETQYF.